This entry lists 13 T cell receptor beta chains sequenced from one sample in a study of T cells in tuberculosis. Profiled with immunoSEQ multiplex PCR; TCRdb holds only in-frame clones, not every one. The sample consists of 30,000 to 45,000 clones, nearly 95% of them appearing once. Sequencing was performed on PBMCs. These receptors came from a donor between 10 and 35 years old with latent tuberculosis or without tuberculosis infection.

The chain recombines TRBV27 with TRBJ2-7; D is possibly TRBD1 (5 bases). Germline CDR1 is MNHEY and CDR2 is SMNVEV (reference sequence). The CDR3 is made up of 14 amino acids. Trimming stripped 0 bases from V and 4 bases from J, with 10 bases between. CDR3 loop: CASSLSLGAYEQYF. DNA for the CDR3: TGTGCCAGCAGTTTATCGTTAGGGGCGTACGAGCAGTACTTC.

This clone appeared once. V gene TRBV7-6 combines with J gene TRBJ1-5; 9 nucleotides agree with TRBD1. CDR1 SGHVS and CDR2 FNYEAQ come from the germline V gene. The CDR3 is 16 residues long. J gave up 2 bases and V 5 bases, and 7 bases lay outside the gene matches. This CDR3 reads CASSQQGAGGNQPQHF. Written as DNA, the CDR3 is TGTGCCAGCAGCCAACAGGGGGCAGGCGGCAATCAGCCCCAGCATTTT.

The genes are TRBV9 and TRBJ1-3; 8 bases match TRBD1. V lost 4 bases to trimming and J lost 0 bases; unmatched junction nucleotides: 6. This CDR3 has 16 residues. From germline, CDR1 is SGDLS and CDR2 YYNGEE. Here the CDR3 reads CASSPRDRNSGNTIYF. CDR3 coding DNA: TGTGCCAGCAGCCCGCGGGACAGGAACTCTGGAAACACCATATATTTT.

The chain joins TRBV6-6 to TRBJ2-1, with 9 bases identical to TRBD1. The CDR3 sequence is 14 residues long. Per germline, CDR1 MNHNY and CDR2 SVGAGI (reference sequence). Trimming took 4 bases from V and 6 from J; bases not matched to a gene: 4. The CDR3 sequence is CASSSTGGSNEQFF. The CDR3 nucleotides read TGTGCCAGCAGTTCGACAGGGGGAAGCAATGAGCAGTTCTTC.

V is TRBV6-1 and J is TRBJ2-2; 7 bases agree with TRBD1. CDR3 length: 15 residues. J was trimmed by 2 bases and V by 6 bases; bases with no gene match: 6. In germline, CDR1 is MNHNS, CDR2 SASEGT. CDR3 amino acids: CASRYRDRNTGELFF. The CDR3 nucleotides are TGTGCCAGCAGATACCGGGACAGAAACACCGGGGAGCTGTTTTTT.

The V gene is TRBV30, the J gene TRBJ1-2, with a weak D call TRBD1 (5 bases). Trimming took 0 bases from V and 6 from J, leaving 14 bases between them. Looked up from germline, CDR1 is GTSNPN and CDR2 is SVGIG (reference sequence). The CDR3 length is 14 residues. CDR3 sequence: CAWSVRRVWNGYTF. DNA for the CDR3: TGTGCCTGGAGTGTACGCAGGGTGTGGAATGGCTACACCTTC.

This chain joins TRBV25-1 and TRBJ1-4; tentatively, D is TRBD1 (5 bases). V gave up 6 bases and J gave up 3 bases, with 11 bases separating them. CDR3 length: 14 amino acids. The germline CDR1 and CDR2 sequences are MGHDK and SYGVNS. The CDR3 coding sequence is TGTGCCAGCAGAGGGGTAGGGCCTAATGAAAAACTGTTTTTT. It codes for CASRGVGPNEKLFF.

This chain joins TRBV6-1 and TRBJ2-1; TRBD1 is a possible D gene (5 bases). The V gene lost 3 bases and the J gene lost 4 bases, with 7 bases spanning the gap. Germline CDR1 MNHNS, CDR2 SASEGT. This CDR3 region has 13 residues. CDR3 residues: CASSEGPYNEQFF. Here the CDR3 DNA reads TGTGCCAGCAGTGAGGGGCCTTACAATGAGCAGTTCTTC.

V usage is TRBV5-4 and J usage is TRBJ2-3; 8 bases align to TRBD1. Trimming cost V 4 bases and J 2 bases; bases outside gene matches: 9. The CDR3 extends over 16 amino acids. Looked up from germline, CDR1 is SGHNT and CDR2 is YYREEE (reference sequence). The CDR3 sequence is CASSLDRGPTTDTQYF. Here the CDR3 DNA reads TGTGCCAGCAGCCTTGACAGGGGTCCAACCACAGATACGCAGTATTTT.

This clone has just one count. V gene TRBV9 combines with J gene TRBJ2-3; no definite D call. CDR1 is SGDLS, CDR2 YYNGEE, per germline. The CDR3 loop spans 15 amino acids. Trimming shortened V by 0 bases and J by 8 bases, and 16 bases separated the two germline ends. CDR3 sequence (DNA): TGTGCCAGCAGCGTAGCCGCGTCTGGGCAACCTACGCAGTATTTT. Translation: CASSVAASGQPTQYF.

The chain employs TRBV2 and TRBJ1-2, with unresolved D. The germline V and J ends were trimmed by 8 bases and 4 bases, with 23 bases remaining between them. The CDR3 covers 16 residues. Germline V CDR1 and CDR2: SNHLY, FYNNEI. In nucleotides, the CDR3 is TGTGCCAGCGACTCCCGGAGGGTATCCACCTTCTATGGCTACACCTTC. Protein product: CASDSRRVSTFYGYTF.

The V gene is TRBV5-4, the J gene TRBJ2-1; 10 bases are shared with TRBD1. V dropped 5 bases and J dropped 6; count of bases not matched to a gene: 14. This CDR3 comprises 17 residues. CDR1 and CDR2 (germline): SGHNT, YYREEE (reference sequence). The CDR3 coding sequence is TGTGCCAGCAGACATGATACCGGGACAGGGGTAGGCAATGAGCAGTTCTTC. Its protein is CASRHDTGTGVGNEQFF.

The CDR3 nucleotides read TGTGCCATCAGTGACGGACAGGGGTTTCCCTATGGCTACACCTTC. This gives the protein CAISDGQGFPYGYTF. The chain couples TRBV10-3 to TRBJ1-2, with TRBD1 matching 9 bases. J was trimmed by 4 bases and V by 3 bases; bases with no gene match: 6. The CDR3 consists of 15 residues. Germline V gene data show CDR1 as ENHRY and CDR2 as SYGVKD.